Here is one T cell receptor (beta chain) with its context. The repertoire was sequenced with immunoSEQ multiplex PCR; TCRdb's copy has only in-frame clones and lacks some. The sample contains tens of thousands of clones, 80% to 90% of which appear only once. The data were taken from a study of OX40 agonist ivuxolimab in advanced cancers. Study-wide context: Patients were dosed intravenously with ivuxolimab at 0.01 to 10 mg/kg every 2 weeks. Age averaged 60 years (range roughly 20 to 90), and approximately 80% were male.

Patients with a history of autoimmune disease or on systemic immunosuppression were excluded. V was trimmed by 7 bases and J by 0 bases, leaving 10 bases between them. The V gene's germline CDR1 is SNHLY and CDR2 FYNNEI. This CDR3 contains 14 residues. The rearrangement joins TRBV2 to TRBJ1-3, with D possibly TRBD1 on 5 matching bases. Here the sequenced sample was CD4+ or CD8+ T cells sorted from blood, taken in a trial of the OX40 agonist ivuxolimab. This sequence was found in an adult with an advanced solid tumor such as melanoma, head and neck, liver or kidney cancer. CDR3 DNA: TGTGCCAGCACCTGGGACGGCTCTGGAAACACCATATATTTT. Its translation is CASTWDGSGNTIYF.